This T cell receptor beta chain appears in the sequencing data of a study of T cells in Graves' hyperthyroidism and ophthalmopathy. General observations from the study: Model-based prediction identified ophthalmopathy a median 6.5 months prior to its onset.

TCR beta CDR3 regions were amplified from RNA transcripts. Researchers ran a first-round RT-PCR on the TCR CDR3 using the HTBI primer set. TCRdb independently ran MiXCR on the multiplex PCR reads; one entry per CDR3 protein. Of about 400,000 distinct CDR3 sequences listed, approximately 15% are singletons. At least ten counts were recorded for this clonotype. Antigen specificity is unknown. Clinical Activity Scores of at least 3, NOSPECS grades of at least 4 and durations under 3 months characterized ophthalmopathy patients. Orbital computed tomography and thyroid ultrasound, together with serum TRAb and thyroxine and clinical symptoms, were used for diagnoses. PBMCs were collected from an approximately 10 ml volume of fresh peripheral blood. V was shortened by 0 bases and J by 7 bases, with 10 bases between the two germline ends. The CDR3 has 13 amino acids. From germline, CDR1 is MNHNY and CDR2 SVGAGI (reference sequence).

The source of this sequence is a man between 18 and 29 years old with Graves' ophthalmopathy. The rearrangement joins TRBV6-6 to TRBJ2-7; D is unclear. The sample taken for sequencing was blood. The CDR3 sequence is CASSYSGLREQYF. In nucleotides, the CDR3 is TGTGCCAGCAGTTACTCGGGGTTAAGGGAGCAGTACTTC.